A single sample gave rise to the 22 T cell receptor beta chains below, sequenced in a study of post-analysis software for immune sequencing data. Unique molecular identifiers were built into the TCR beta cDNA libraries. TCRdb reprocessed the PCR reads with MiXCR, giving one entry per CDR3 protein. The sample holds 750,000 to 950,000 distinct CDR3 sequences; approximately 53% are singletons and the top ten take approximately 4.5%. Study-wide results and caveats: Controls showed lower frequencies than patients for roughly 5 TRBV segments, and TRBV5-6, TRBV5-1 and TRBV20-1 were among these.

These receptors lack a known antigen. The specimen was blood. These receptors all come from a girl aged 5-17 years with multiple sclerosis.

The chain combines TRBV2 with TRBJ1-2; TRBD1 aligns across 7 bases. This CDR3 region has 12 residues. CDR1 is SNHLY and CDR2 is FYNNEI in the germline V gene. J was trimmed by 5 bases and V by 6 bases; bases with no gene match: 3. CDR3 coding DNA: TGTGCCAGCAGAGGACAGGAATATGGCTACACCTTC. Amino acids: CASRGQEYGYTF.

Worth noting for this clonotype: One junction end disagrees with the germline gene, perhaps due to a read error. The chain recombines TRBV7-3 with TRBJ2-3; TRBD1 matches at 11 bases. This CDR3 is built from 17 residues. Germline CDR1 SGHTA, CDR2 FQGTGA. Here the CDR3 reads CASSLIHGTGGTDTQYF. In DNA form, the CDR3 reads TGTGCCAGCAGCTTAATACACGGGACAGGGGGGACAGACACGCAGTATTTT.

CDR3 loop: CSASTQEIYNSPLHF. In nucleotides, the CDR3 is TGCAGTGCTAGCACGCAGGAAATTTATAATTCACCCCTCCACTTT. This chain uses TRBV20-1 with TRBJ1-6; D ambiguous. V was clipped by 3 bases and J by 4 bases, with 13 bases between them. Germline-derived CDR1 and CDR2 are DFQATT and SNEGSKA (reference sequence). CDR3 length: 15 residues.

The chain has TRBV3-1 and TRBJ2-1; TRBD2 agrees at 9 bases. The CDR3 has 16 residues. Trimming cost V 3 bases and J 10 bases; bases outside gene matches: 13. Germline values: CDR1 LGHDT, CDR2 YNNKEL (reference sequence). CDR3 in DNA: TGTGCCAGCAGCCACACCGGCGGTAGCGGGAGCTACGAGCAGTTCTTC. It is translated as CASSHTGGSGSYEQFF.

This clonotype has a handful of counts. The V call is TRBV12-3 or TRBV12-4, the J call TRBJ2-5; 11 bases match TRBD1. The CDR3 has 16 amino acids. J gave up 5 bases and V 5 bases, and 10 bases lay outside the gene matches. The CDR3 DNA sequence: TGTGCCAGCAGTCCGGGGGACAGGGGGTACGGGGAGACCCAGTACTTC. Amino acid sequence: CASSPGDRGYGETQYF.

This clonotype was detected a few times. CDR3 sequence: CSAWEYYEQYF. The CDR3 bases are TGCAGTGCGTGGGAGTACTACGAGCAGTACTTC. This chain links TRBV20-1 with TRBJ2-7, with a tentative D call TRBD2 (5 bases). V dropped 6 bases and J dropped 3 bases, with 9 bases sitting between them. The CDR3 has 11 amino acids. The germline V gene has CDR1 DFQATT and CDR2 SNEGSKA (reference sequence).

V is TRBV2 and J is TRBJ1-2; D not resolved. V was pared by 2 bases and J by 5 bases, with 9 bases between. The CDR3 totals 13 residues. From germline, CDR1 is SNHLY and CDR2 FYNNEI. The CDR3 protein is CASSEWGGYGYTF. The CDR3 DNA reads TGTGCCAGCAGTGAATGGGGAGGATATGGCTACACCTTC.

The J gene is TRBJ1-2, the V gene TRBV12-3 or TRBV12-4; D gene ambiguous. Between the trimmed V and J ends, which lost 6 bases and 4 bases, there was a span of 21 bases. This CDR3 is 16 amino acids long. CDR3 region: CASSRSGFRGGYGYTF. The CDR3 nucleotides read TGTGCCAGCAGCCGGTCGGGTTTTCGCGGTGGCTATGGCTACACCTTC.

J is TRBJ1-2 and V is TRBV2, with 7 bases identical to TRBD1. Trimming removed 6 bases from V and 8 bases from J; junction bases left unmatched: 12. There are 14 residues in the CDR3. Germline CDR1 is SNHLY and CDR2 is FYNNEI. DNA of the CDR3: TGTGCCAGCAGGGATACAGGGGTGGAAAGAGGCTACACCTTC. This translates into CASRDTGVERGYTF.

This clonotype was observed once. The chain has TRBV7-2 and TRBJ2-1; a possible D gene is TRBD2 (6 bases). Trimming removed 0 bases at V and 7 bases at J, with 10 bases between. The CDR3 has 14 residues. CDR1 is SGHTA, CDR2 FQGNSA, per germline. CDR3 bases: TGTGCCAGCAGCTTAGCGCTACGGGGGAATGAGCAGTTCTTC. Translation gives CASSLALRGNEQFF.

The genes are TRBV5-1 and TRBJ2-3, with 9 bases that match TRBD1. Germline trimming cut 4 bases from V and 3 bases from J; bases unmatched to any gene: 9. Germline lookup yields CDR1 SGHRS and CDR2 YFSETQ. The CDR3 sequence is 16 residues long. CDR3 sequence: CASSPMDRGGTDTQYF. The CDR3 DNA is TGCGCCAGCAGCCCGATGGACAGGGGAGGGACAGATACGCAGTATTTT.

The gene calls are TRBV6-5 and TRBJ2-1, with 8 bases aligning to TRBD2. The germline V gene encodes CDR1 MNHEY and CDR2 SVGAGI. This CDR3 has 19 amino acids. V shed 2 bases, J shed 5 bases, and the junction held 17 bases outside the gene matches. The CDR3 DNA reads as TGTGCCAGCAGTTACGAAGCGGGACCTCTGGGCGGGAGGAACAATGAGCAGTTCTTC. Its protein is CASSYEAGPLGGRNNEQFF.

This clonotype was counted between two and nine times. The V gene is TRBV29-1, the J gene TRBJ2-5; a weak D match, TRBD1 (5 bases). The CDR3 sequence is 13 residues long. In germline, CDR1 is SQVTM, CDR2 ANQGSEA. V was pared by 4 bases and J by 1 base, with 10 bases between. This CDR3 is CSVGQTLQETQYF. The CDR3 DNA sequence: TGCAGCGTTGGACAGACCCTCCAAGAGACCCAGTACTTC.

V usage is TRBV5-1 and J usage is TRBJ1-1, with TRBD1 as a possible D gene (6 bases). This CDR3 contains 13 residues. V was shortened by 7 bases and J by 0 bases, with 10 bases between the two germline ends. Germline V gives CDR1 SGHRS, CDR2 YFSETQ. The CDR3 here is CASRGALNTEAFF. CDR3 DNA: TGCGCCAGCCGGGGGGCTTTGAACACTGAAGCTTTCTTT.

The chain has TRBV7-2 and TRBJ2-1; possible D gene TRBD2, 7 bases. Germline assignment: CDR1 SGHTA and CDR2 FQGNSA. The CDR3 runs to 15 residues. The germline V and J ends were trimmed by 2 bases and 2 bases, with 10 bases remaining between them. CDR3 nucleotide sequence: TGTGCCAGCAGCTTAAGGGGGGGTCCCTACAATGAGCAGTTCTTC. Its translation is CASSLRGGPYNEQFF.

The rearrangement joins TRBV4-1 to TRBJ2-7; unclear D gene. Germline V gene sequence: CDR1 MGHRA, CDR2 YSYEKL. The CDR3 sequence is 17 residues long. Trimming removed 0 bases at V and 2 bases at J, with 17 bases between. Here the CDR3 DNA reads TGCGCCAGCAGCCAAGATTCCCTAGGCCTGTTCGCCTACGAGCAGTACTTC. Its translation is CASSQDSLGLFAYEQYF.

Note on this clonotype: A clone one base away is much larger, so this may be a read error. CDR3 region: CTSSDSTDHNEQFF. The CDR3 nucleotides read TGTACCAGCAGTGACTCGACAGATCACAATGAGCAGTTCTTC. This chain connects TRBV6-4 to TRBJ2-1; tentatively, D is TRBD1 (5 bases). There are 14 residues in the CDR3. Germline CDR1 reads MRHNA; CDR2 reads SNTAGT.

This chain uses TRBV5-1 with TRBJ2-7, with TRBD1 identical over 7 bases. The DNA end is more similar to TRBJ2-5, so the J call may be wrong. The CDR3 has 14 amino acids. The V gene's germline CDR1 is SGHRS and CDR2 YFSETQ. CDR3 protein: CASSWAGTEETQYF. In nucleotides, the CDR3 is TGCGCCAGCAGCTGGGCCGGGACAGAAGAGACCCAGTACTTC.

This sequence joins TRBV20-1 and TRBJ2-5; the D gene could be TRBD1 or TRBD2 (5 bases each). The CDR3 loop spans 14 amino acids. Germline V CDR1 and CDR2: DFQATT, SNEGSKA (reference sequence). V lost 5 bases to trimming and J lost 2 bases, with 15 bases between them. CDR3 nucleotides: TGCAGTGCTCGACCGGGGCCTTCGCAAGAGACCCAGTACTTC. Amino acid sequence: CSARPGPSQETQYF.

The rearrangement joins TRBV20-1 to TRBJ2-7; D assignment may be TRBD1 or TRBD2 (5 bases each). Germline loops: CDR1 DFQATT, CDR2 SNEGSKA (reference sequence). V shed 1 base and J shed 7 bases, with 14 bases lying between them. This CDR3 comprises 13 residues. The CDR3 DNA is TGCAGTGCTAGAGCCGGGGCCTCCGGGGAGCAGTACTTC. It yields the protein CSARAGASGEQYF.

This clonotype was found a few times. V gene TRBV6-1 combines with J gene TRBJ2-4; possible D gene TRBD1, 6 bases. The last part of the DNA fits TRBJ2-7 better; the J call may be wrong. The germline CDR1 and CDR2 sequences are MNHNS and SASEGT. This CDR3 has 16 amino acids. The CDR3 sequence is CASRREQGPTPYEQYF. The DNA of the CDR3 is TGTGCCAGCAGGCGAGAACAGGGCCCGACGCCTTACGAGCAGTACTTC.

The V gene is TRBV7-9, the J gene TRBJ1-4, with TRBD1 as a possible D gene (6 bases). V was trimmed by 3 bases and J by 8 bases, leaving 13 bases between them. The CDR3 is 14 amino acids. CDR1 is SEHNR, CDR2 FQNEAQ, per germline (reference sequence). The CDR3 DNA sequence: TGTGCCAGCAGCTTTGGGGGCGCTGGGGAAAAACTGTTTTTT. This sequence encodes CASSFGGAGEKLFF.